These 17 T cell receptor beta chains share one sample of origin, sequenced in a study of T cells after yellow fever vaccination. TCRdb re-derived calls from the 5' RACE reads in MiXCR, one entry per CDR3 protein. The repertoire holds about 49,000 distinct CDR3 sequences, with 7.4% as singletons. The source material was CD8+ T cells sorted from PBMCs, sampled less than 16 days after the first yellow fever vaccination. The receptors here all came from a man younger than 35 who received the YFV17D yellow fever vaccine.

This clonotype was observed at least ten times. This rearrangement joins TRBV10-1 to TRBJ1-5; D might be TRBD1 (6 bases). CDR3 length: 15 residues. With 4 bases removed from V and 9 bases from J, the gap between germline ends came to 19 bases. Germline V gene data show CDR1 as WNHNN and CDR2 as SYGVQD (reference sequence). Here the CDR3 reads CASSGPDRQSGPQHF. The CDR3 coding sequence is TGCGCCAGCAGTGGGCCCGACAGGCAGTCGGGGCCCCAGCATTTT.

In nucleotides, the CDR3 is TGTGCCAGCACCTGGGGGGTAGGCACCGGGGAGCTGTTTTTT. Its protein product is CASTWGVGTGELFF. The chain recombines TRBV12-3 or TRBV12-4 with TRBJ2-2; tentatively, D is TRBD2 (6 bases). The CDR3 covers 14 residues. Trimming left V 7 bases short and J 4 bases short, with 13 bases between.

This chain joins TRBV12-3 or TRBV12-4 and TRBJ2-1; 11 bases line up with TRBD2. Trimming took 4 bases from V and 2 from J; bases not matched to a gene: 7. There are 17 residues in the CDR3. The CDR3 coding sequence is TGTGCCAGCAGTTCCCCTAGCGGGGGGCCCACCTACAATGAGCAGTTCTTC. It yields the protein CASSSPSGGPTYNEQFF.

This clonotype was seen ten or more times. The J gene is TRBJ2-1, the V gene TRBV12-3 or TRBV12-4; a possible D gene is TRBD2 (5 bases). With 5 bases removed from V and 0 bases from J, the gap between germline ends came to 14 bases. The CDR3 is made up of 16 amino acids. The CDR3 coding sequence is TGTGCCAGCAGTCGAGGGAGCCCCCACTCCTACAATGAGCAGTTCTTC. It is translated as CASSRGSPHSYNEQFF.

This clonotype was detected ten times or more. The chain uses TRBV5-6 and TRBJ2-7, with unresolved D. Germline CDR1 SGHDT, CDR2 YYEEEE. V lost 2 bases to trimming and J lost 2 bases, with 11 bases between them. This CDR3 is built from 14 residues. The CDR3 protein is CASSFFPGAYEQYF. The CDR3 DNA is TGTGCCAGCAGCTTTTTTCCTGGGGCCTACGAGCAGTACTTC.

In the case of this clonotype: Being one base from a much bigger clone, this may be a read error. This sequence joins TRBV12-3 or TRBV12-4 and TRBJ1-5; a weak D match, TRBD1 (5 bases). The CDR3 extends over 15 amino acids. Trimming took 5 bases from V and 9 from J, leaving 20 bases between them. Written as DNA, the CDR3 is TGTGCCAGCAGTCTCCCCACGTGCGGGGCAGGGCCCCAGCATTTT. Protein product: CASSLPTCGAGPQHF.

This clonotype occurred a few times. V and J are TRBV12-3 or TRBV12-4 and TRBJ1-5; the match to TRBD1 covers 7 bases. V lost 5 bases to trimming and J lost 0 bases; unmatched junction nucleotides: 10. The CDR3 is 17 residues long. Here the CDR3 reads CASSGSGTDLSNQPQHF. In nucleotides, the CDR3 is TGTGCCAGCAGTGGATCCGGGACAGATCTTAGCAATCAGCCCCAGCATTTT.

There are many counts of this clonotype. The J gene is TRBJ1-5, the V gene TRBV6-6; no clear D gene. The ends were cut back, 3 bases at V and 3 bases at J, with 6 bases in the middle. Germline V lookup: CDR1 MNHNY, CDR2 SVGAGI (reference sequence). The CDR3 runs 13 residues. CDR3 DNA sequence: TGTGCCAGCAGTTATTCCAACAATCAGCCCCAGCATTTT. Protein: CASSYSNNQPQHF.

This clonotype was seen at least ten times. The chain couples TRBV7-2 to TRBJ2-7, with D maybe TRBD2 (5 bases). CDR1 is SGHTA, CDR2 FQGNSA, per germline. The CDR3 is 13 residues long. The CDR3 loop reads CAGSAFSGTEQYF. As DNA, the CDR3 is TGTGCTGGCTCGGCGTTCAGCGGCACTGAGCAGTACTTC.

This clonotype appeared many times. The chain couples TRBV5-5 to TRBJ1-1; D perhaps matches TRBD1 (5 bases). Germline CDR1 reads SGHKS; CDR2 reads YYEKEE (reference sequence). V was clipped by 1 base and J by 1 base, with 17 bases between them. The CDR3 loop spans 17 amino acids. This CDR3 is CASSLPLGPGENTEAFF. CDR3 DNA sequence: TGTGCCAGCAGCTTGCCCTTAGGTCCGGGGGAGAACACTGAAGCTTTCTTT.

This clonotype was counted many times. This chain joins TRBV7-2 and TRBJ2-5; D perhaps matches TRBD1 (6 bases). The V end was cut by 5 bases, the J end by 7 bases, with 14 bases between. Per the germline V gene, CDR1 is SGHTA and CDR2 is FQGNSA. The CDR3 consists of 13 residues. The CDR3 DNA follows: TGTGCCAGCAGCCAAGATGGGGGCGCGACCCAGTACTTC. Protein sequence: CASSQDGGATQYF.

The sample holds many counts of this clonotype. The J gene is TRBJ2-3, the V gene TRBV7-9; D is possibly TRBD2 (5 bases). The CDR3 is 12 amino acids. The V and J ends lost 4 bases and 3 bases respectively, with 5 bases between them. Germline CDR1 is SEHNR and CDR2 is FQNEAQ (reference sequence). The CDR3 here is CASSSGTDTQYF. In DNA, the CDR3 is TGTGCCAGCAGCTCGGGGACAGATACGCAGTATTTT.

This clonotype was seen at least ten times. The J gene is TRBJ2-1, the V gene TRBV29-1; tentatively, D is TRBD2 (5 bases). Per germline, CDR1 SQVTM and CDR2 ANQGSEA. The CDR3 is made up of 13 amino acids. Trimming shortened V by 2 bases and J by 0 bases, and 5 bases separated the two germline ends. CDR3 region: CSVERGSYNEQFF. In nucleotides, the CDR3 is TGCAGCGTTGAACGGGGCTCCTACAATGAGCAGTTCTTC.

There are many counts of this clonotype. The chain combines TRBV7-2 with TRBJ2-5; no definite D call. The length of the CDR3 is 11 residues. CDR1 is SGHTA and CDR2 is FQGNSA in the germline V gene. Trimming pared 4 bases from V and 2 bases from J, leaving 2 bases between. In DNA form, the CDR3 reads TGTGCCAGCAGCTCTCAAGAGACCCAGTACTTC. Its translation is CASSSQETQYF.

This clonotype was picked up many times. The rearrangement links TRBV10-3 to TRBJ2-1; TRBD2 matches at 15 bases. This CDR3 spans 16 amino acids. The junction had 6 bases not matched to a gene; V was cut back by 6 bases and J by 6 bases. The germline CDR1 and CDR2 sequences are ENHRY and SYGVKD. The chain's CDR3 is CAIRGTSGGNSNEQFF. The CDR3 DNA sequence: TGTGCCATCAGGGGGACTAGCGGGGGGAACTCCAATGAGCAGTTCTTC.

This clonotype appeared once. This may arise from a read error, as a much more abundant clone is one base away. J is TRBJ2-7 and V is TRBV2, with TRBD1 matching 7 bases. CDR3 length: 15 residues. The germline CDR1 and CDR2 sequences are SNHLY and FYNNEI. V shed 3 bases and J 3 bases; nucleotides not matched to a gene: 8. This CDR3 reads CASSDRRGCVYEQYF. The CDR3 region has the DNA TGTGCCAGCAGTGACCGCAGGGGGTGCGTCTACGAGCAGTACTTC.

The genes are TRBV7-3 and TRBJ2-3; weak D call: TRBD2 (6 bases). CDR1 is SGHTA and CDR2 is FQGTGA in the germline V gene. The V gene lost 0 bases and the J gene lost 3 bases, with 22 bases spanning the gap. This CDR3 is 19 amino acids long. DNA for the CDR3: TGTGCCAGCAGCTTAACGTTCGGCGGGGCCTCCGCGAGTACAGATACGCAGTATTTT. The encoded protein is CASSLTFGGASASTDTQYF.